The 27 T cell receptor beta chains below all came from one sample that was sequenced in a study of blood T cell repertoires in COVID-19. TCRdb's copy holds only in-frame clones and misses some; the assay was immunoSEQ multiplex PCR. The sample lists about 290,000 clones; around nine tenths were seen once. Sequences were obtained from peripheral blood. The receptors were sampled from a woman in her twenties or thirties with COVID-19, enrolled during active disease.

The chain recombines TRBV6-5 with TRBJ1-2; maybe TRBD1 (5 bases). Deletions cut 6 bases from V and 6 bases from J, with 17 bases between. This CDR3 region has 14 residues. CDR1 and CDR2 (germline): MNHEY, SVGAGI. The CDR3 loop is CASSPPGGVDGYTF. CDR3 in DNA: TGTGCCAGCAGCCCACCGGGGGGTGTGGATGGCTACACCTTC.

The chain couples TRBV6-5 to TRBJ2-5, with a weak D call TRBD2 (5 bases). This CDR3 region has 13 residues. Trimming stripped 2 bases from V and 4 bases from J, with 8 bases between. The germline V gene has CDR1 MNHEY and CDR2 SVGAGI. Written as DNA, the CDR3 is TGTGCCAGCAGTTACGGGGAGTTAGAGACCCAGTACTTC. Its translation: CASSYGELETQYF.

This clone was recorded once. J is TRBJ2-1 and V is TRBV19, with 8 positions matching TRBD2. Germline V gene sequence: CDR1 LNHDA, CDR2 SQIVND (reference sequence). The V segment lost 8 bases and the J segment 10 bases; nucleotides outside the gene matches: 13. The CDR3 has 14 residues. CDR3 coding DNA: TGTGCCAGTGATCCCGGGACTAGGTTACGGGAGCAGTTCTTC. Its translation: CASDPGTRLREQFF.

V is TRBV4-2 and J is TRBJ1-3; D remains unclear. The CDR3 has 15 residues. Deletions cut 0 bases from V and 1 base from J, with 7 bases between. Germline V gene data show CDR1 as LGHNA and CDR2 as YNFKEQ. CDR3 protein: CASSQDGGSGNTIYF. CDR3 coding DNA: TGTGCCAGCAGCCAAGATGGAGGGTCTGGAAACACCATATATTTT.

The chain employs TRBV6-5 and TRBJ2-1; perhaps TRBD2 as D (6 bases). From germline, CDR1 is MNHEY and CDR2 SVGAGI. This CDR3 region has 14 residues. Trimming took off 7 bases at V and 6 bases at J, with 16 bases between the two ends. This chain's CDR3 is CASKFSEEGNEQFF. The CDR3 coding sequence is TGTGCCAGCAAATTTAGTGAGGAGGGCAATGAGCAGTTCTTC.

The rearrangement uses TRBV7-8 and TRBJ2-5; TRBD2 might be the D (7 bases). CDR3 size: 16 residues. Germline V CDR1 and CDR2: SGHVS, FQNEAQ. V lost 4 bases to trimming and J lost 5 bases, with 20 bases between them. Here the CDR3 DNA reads TGTGCCAGCAGCTACTCTCGGGTGGGGGGGCAGGAGACCCAGTACTTC. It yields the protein CASSYSRVGGQETQYF. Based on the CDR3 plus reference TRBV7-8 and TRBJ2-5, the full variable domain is GAGVSQSPRYKVAKRGQDVALRCDPISGHVSLFWYQQALGQGPEFLTYFQNEAQLDKSGLPSDRFFAERPEGSVSTLKIQRTQQEDSAVYLCASSYSRVGGQETQYFGPGTRLLVL.

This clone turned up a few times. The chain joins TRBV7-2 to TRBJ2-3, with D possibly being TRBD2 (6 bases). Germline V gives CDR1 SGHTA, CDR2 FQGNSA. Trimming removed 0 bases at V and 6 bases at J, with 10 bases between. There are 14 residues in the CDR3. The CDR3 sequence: CASSLALGRDTQYF. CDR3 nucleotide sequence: TGTGCCAGCAGCTTAGCTCTAGGGAGGGATACGCAGTATTTT.

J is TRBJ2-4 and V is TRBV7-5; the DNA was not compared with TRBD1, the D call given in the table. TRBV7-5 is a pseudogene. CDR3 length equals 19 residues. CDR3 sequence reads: CVRSSPNRPLQGGKNIQYF. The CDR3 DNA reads TGTGTCAGAAGCTCCCCGAATCGACCTTTACAGGGGGGCAAAAACATTCAGTACTTC.

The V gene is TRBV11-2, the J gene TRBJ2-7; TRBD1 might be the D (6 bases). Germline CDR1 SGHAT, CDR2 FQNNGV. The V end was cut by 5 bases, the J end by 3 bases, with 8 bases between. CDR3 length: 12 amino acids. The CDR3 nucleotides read TGTGCCAGCAGCCAAGGGGGCTACGAGCAGTACTTC. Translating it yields CASSQGGYEQYF.

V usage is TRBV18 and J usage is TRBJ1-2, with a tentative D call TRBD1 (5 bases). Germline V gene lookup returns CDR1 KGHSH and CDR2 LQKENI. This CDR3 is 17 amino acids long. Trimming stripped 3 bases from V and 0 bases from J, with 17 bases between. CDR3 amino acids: CASSPPQGPLPNYGYTF. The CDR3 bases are TGTGCCAGCTCACCGCCCCAGGGTCCTCTCCCTAACTATGGCTACACCTTC.

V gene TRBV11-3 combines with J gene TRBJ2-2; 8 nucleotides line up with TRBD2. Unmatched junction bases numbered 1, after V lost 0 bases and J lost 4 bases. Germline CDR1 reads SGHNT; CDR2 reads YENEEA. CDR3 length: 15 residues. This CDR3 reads CASSLESGGTGELFF. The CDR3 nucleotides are TGTGCCAGCAGCTTAGAAAGCGGGGGCACCGGGGAGCTGTTTTTT.

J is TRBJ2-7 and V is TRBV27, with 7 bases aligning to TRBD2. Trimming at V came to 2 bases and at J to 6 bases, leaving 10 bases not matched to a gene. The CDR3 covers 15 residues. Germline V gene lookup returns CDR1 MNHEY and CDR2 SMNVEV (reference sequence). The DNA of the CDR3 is TGTGCCAGCAGTTTAACGGGGGGAGGCTTGCTCGAGCAGTACTTC. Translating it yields CASSLTGGGLLEQYF.

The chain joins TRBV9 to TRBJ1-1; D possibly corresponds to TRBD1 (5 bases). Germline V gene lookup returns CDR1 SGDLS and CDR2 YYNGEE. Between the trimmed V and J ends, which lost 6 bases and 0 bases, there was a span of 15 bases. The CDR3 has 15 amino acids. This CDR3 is CASTPAGTMNTEAFF. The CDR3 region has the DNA TGTGCCAGCACCCCCGCGGGGACCATGAACACTGAAGCTTTCTTT.

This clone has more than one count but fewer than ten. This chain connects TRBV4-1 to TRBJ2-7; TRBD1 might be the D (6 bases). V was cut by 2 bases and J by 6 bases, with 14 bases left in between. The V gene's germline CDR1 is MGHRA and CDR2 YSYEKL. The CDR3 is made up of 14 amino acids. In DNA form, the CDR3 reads TGCGCCAGCAGCCAACGGGACAAGGGTCTCGAGCAGTACTTC. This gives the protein CASSQRDKGLEQYF.

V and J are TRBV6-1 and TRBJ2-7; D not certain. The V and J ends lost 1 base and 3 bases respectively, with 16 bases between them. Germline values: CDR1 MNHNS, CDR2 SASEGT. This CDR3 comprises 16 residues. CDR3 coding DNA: TGTGCCAGCAGTGAAGAGCCCTACCGCGAGAGCTACGAGCAGTACTTC. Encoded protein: CASSEEPYRESYEQYF.

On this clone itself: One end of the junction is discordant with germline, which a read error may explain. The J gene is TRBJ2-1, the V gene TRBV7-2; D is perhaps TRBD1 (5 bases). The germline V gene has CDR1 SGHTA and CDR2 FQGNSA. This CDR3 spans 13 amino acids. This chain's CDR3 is CASSLGARVGDLF. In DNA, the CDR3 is TGTGCCAGCAGCTTAGGGGCCCGGGTAGGGGATCTCTTC.

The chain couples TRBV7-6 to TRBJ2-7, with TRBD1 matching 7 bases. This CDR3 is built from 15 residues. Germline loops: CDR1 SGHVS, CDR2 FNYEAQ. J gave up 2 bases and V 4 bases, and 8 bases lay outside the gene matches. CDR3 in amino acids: CASSYGQETPYEQYF. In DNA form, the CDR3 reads TGTGCCAGCAGCTACGGACAGGAGACGCCCTACGAGCAGTACTTC. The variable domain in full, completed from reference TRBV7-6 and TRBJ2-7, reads GAGVSQSPRYKVTKRGQDVALRCDPISGHVSLYWYRQALGQGPEFLTYFNYEAQQDKSGLPNDRFSAERPEGSISTLTIQRTEQRDSAMYRCASSYGQETPYEQYFGPGTRLTVT.

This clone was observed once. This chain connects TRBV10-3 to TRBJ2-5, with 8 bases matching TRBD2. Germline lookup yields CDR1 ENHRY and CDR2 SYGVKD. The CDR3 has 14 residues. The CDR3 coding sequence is TGTGCTATAAAGCCCGGGGGGGCCCAAGAGACCCAGTACTTC. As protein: CAIKPGGAQETQYF.

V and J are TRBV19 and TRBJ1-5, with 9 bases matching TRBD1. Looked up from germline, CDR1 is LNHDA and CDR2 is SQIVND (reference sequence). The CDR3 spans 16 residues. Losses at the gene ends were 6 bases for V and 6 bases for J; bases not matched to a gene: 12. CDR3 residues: CASRSEGQGRRQPQHF. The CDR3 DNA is TGTGCCAGTAGGTCTGAGGGACAGGGCCGTCGTCAGCCCCAGCATTTT.

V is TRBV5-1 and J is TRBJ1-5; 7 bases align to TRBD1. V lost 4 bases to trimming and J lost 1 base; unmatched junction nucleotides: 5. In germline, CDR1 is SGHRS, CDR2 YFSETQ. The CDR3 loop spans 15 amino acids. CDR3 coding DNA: TGCGCCAGCAGCCCCGGGACAGAGAGCAATCAGCCCCAGCATTTT. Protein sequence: CASSPGTESNQPQHF.

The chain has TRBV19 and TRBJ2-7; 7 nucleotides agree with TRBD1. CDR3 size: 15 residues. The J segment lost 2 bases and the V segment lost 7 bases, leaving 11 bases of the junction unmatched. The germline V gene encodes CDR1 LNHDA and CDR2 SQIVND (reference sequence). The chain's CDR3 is CASTHDRARAYEQYF. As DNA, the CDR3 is TGTGCCAGTACTCATGACAGGGCGAGGGCCTACGAGCAGTACTTC.

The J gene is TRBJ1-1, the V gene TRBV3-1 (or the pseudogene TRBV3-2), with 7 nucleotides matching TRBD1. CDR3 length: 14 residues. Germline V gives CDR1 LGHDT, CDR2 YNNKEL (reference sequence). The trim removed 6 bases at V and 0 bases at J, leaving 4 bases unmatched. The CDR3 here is CASRHTGVNTEAFF. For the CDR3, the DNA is TGTGCCAGCAGGCATACAGGGGTGAACACTGAAGCTTTCTTT.

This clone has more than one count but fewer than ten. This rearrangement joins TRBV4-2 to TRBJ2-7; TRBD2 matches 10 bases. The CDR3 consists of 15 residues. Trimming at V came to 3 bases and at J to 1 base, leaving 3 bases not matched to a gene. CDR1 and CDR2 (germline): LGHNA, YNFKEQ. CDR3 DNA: TGTGCCAGCAGCCAGGGACTAGCGTCATCCTACGAGCAGTACTTC. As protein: CASSQGLASSYEQYF.

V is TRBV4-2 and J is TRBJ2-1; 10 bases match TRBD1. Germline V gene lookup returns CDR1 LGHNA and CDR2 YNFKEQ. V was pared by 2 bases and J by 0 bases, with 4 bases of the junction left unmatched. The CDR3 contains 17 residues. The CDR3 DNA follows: TGTGCCAGCAGCCAATGGACAGGGGGTAGCTCCTACAATGAGCAGTTCTTC. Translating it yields CASSQWTGGSSYNEQFF.

The chain's CDR3 is CASRRGQGYNEQFF. CDR3 DNA sequence: TGTGCCAGCAGAAGGGGACAGGGCTACAATGAGCAGTTCTTC. The chain links TRBV28 to TRBJ2-1, with 9 bases aligning to TRBD1. The CDR3 sequence is 14 residues long. The V gene's germline CDR1 is MDHEN and CDR2 SYDVKM. V lost 6 bases, J lost 3 bases, and 3 bases stayed unmatched.

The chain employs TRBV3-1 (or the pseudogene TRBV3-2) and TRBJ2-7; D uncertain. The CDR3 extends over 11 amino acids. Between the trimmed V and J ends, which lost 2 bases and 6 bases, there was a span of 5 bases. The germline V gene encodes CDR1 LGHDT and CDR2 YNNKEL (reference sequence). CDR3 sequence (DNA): TGTGCCAGCAGCCAACGGGTCGAGCAGTACTTC. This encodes CASSQRVEQYF.

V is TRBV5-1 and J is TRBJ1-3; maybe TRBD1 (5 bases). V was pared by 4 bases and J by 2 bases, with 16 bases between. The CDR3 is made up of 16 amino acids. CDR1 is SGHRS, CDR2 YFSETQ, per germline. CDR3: CASSLLGAGTGNTIYF. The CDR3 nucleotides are TGCGCCAGCAGCCTGCTCGGGGCGGGAACTGGAAACACCATATATTTT.